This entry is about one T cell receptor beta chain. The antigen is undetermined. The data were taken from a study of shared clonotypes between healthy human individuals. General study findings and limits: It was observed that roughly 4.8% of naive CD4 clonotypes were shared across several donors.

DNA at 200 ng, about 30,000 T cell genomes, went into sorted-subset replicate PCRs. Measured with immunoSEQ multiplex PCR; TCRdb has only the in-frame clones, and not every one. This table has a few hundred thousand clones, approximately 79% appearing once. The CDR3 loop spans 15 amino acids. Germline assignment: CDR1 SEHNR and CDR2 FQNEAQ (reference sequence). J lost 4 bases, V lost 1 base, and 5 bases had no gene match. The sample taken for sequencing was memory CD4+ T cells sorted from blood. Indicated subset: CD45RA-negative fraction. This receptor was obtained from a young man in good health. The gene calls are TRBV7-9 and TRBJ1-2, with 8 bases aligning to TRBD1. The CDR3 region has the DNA TGTGCCAGCAGCTTAGACGACAGGGGCGGCTATGGCTACACCTTC. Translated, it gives CASSLDDRGGYGYTF.